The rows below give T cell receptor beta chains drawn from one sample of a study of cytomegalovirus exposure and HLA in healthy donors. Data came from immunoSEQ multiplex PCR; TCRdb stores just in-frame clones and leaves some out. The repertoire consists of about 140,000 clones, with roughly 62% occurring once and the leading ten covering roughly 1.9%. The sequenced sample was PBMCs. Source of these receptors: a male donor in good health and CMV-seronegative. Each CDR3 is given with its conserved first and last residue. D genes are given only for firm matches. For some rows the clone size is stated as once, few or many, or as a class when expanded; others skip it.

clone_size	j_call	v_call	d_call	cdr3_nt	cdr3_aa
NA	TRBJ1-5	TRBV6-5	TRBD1	TGTGCCAGCACCCCAGGGGGCAGGAGCAATCAGCCCCAGCATTTT	CASTPGGRSNQPQHF
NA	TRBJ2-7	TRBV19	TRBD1	TGTGCCAGTAGAAAACAGGGGCTAAGCTCCTACGAGCAGTACTTC	CASRKQGLSSYEQYF
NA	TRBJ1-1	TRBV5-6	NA	TGTGCCAGCAGCTTGCGGTCAGGGTTAAGTATCGCTGAAGCTTTCTTT	CASSLRSGLSIAEAFF
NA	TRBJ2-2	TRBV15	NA	TGTGCCACCAACGCAGGGGGGACCTATTTTGCCGGGGAGCTGTTTTTT	CATNAGGTYFAGELFF
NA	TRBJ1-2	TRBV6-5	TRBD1	TGTGCCAGCAGTTTCGACAGGGGCGGCTACACCTTC	CASSFDRGGYTF
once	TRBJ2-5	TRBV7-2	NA	TGTGCCAGCAGCTCCATGGGGGGGGGCATTGGGGAGACCCAGTACTTC	CASSSMGGGIGETQYF
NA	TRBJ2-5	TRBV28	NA	TGTGCCAGCAGCGCGCGAGCGGAGCCCGGGGAGACCCAGTACTTC	CASSARAEPGETQYF
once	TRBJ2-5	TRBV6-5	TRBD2	TGTGCCAGCTTGGCCGGACTAGCGGATCAAGAGACCCAGTACTTC	CASLAGLADQETQYF
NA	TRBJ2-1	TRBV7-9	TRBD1	TGTGCCAGCAGCCTCGGACAGGGACTGAGCAATGAGCAGTTCTTC	CASSLGQGLSNEQFF
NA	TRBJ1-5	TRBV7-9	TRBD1	TGTGCCAGCAGCCCAGGGGGGAGCGGGCAGCCCCAGCATTTT	CASSPGGSGQPQHF
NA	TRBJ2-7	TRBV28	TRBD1	TGTGCCAGCAGTGGGACAGGAGGGCCGGGGGAGCAGTACTTC	CASSGTGGPGEQYF
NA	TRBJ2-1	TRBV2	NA	TGTGCCAGCACTAAGAACAGGGTCACTGAGCAGTTCTTC	CASTKNRVTEQFF
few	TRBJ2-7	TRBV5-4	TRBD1	TGTGCCAGCAGCTTGTCTCCGGGACAGCTCTTCTACGAGCAGTACTTC	CASSLSPGQLFYEQYF
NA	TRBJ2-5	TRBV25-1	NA	TGTGCCAGCAGTCGGTTCCGACAGGCACAAGAGACCCAGTACTTC	CASSRFRQAQETQYF
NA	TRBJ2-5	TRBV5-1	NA	TGCGCCAGCAGGGGACAACGGGCCTTACGGCAAGAGACCCAGTACTTC	CASRGQRALRQETQYF
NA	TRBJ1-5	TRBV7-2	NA	TGTGCCAGCAGCTTCATAGATCAGCCCCAGCATTTT	CASSFIDQPQHF
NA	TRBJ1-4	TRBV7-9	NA	TGTTCCAGCAGCTTATGGCCGGGTCGGACTAATGAAAAACTGTTTTTT	CSSSLWPGRTNEKLFF
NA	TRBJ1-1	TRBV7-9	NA	TGTGCCAGCAGCTTAGATAGAGGCAGGGTGAACACTGAAGCTTTCTTT	CASSLDRGRVNTEAFF
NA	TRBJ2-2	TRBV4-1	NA	TGCGCCAGCAGCCCCTACGTAGCGGCAGGGAGGACCGGGGAGCTGTTTTTT	CASSPYVAAGRTGELFF
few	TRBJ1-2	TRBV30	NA	TGTGCCTGGAGAGAAGGACAGACTTTTAACTATGGCTACACCTTC	CAWREGQTFNYGYTF
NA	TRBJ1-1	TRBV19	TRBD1	TGTGCCAGTAGTCAAGGACAGGGAGGCACTGAAGCTTTCTTT	CASSQGQGGTEAFF
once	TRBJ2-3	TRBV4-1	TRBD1	TGCGCCAGCAGCCAAGGGGGATGGGACAGGTATACGCAGTATTTT	CASSQGGWDRYTQYF
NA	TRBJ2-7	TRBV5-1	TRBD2	TGCGCCAGCAGCGAGGGTGATACTAGCGGATCACGGGGGCAGTACTTC	CASSEGDTSGSRGQYF
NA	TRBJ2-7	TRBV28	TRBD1	TGTGCCAGCAGCGTTACCGGGACAGGTTACGAGCAGTACTTC	CASSVTGTGYEQYF
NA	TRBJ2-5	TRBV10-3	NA	TGTGCCATCAGTGGTGCGGGCCCAGAAGAGACCCAGTACTTC	CAISGAGPEETQYF
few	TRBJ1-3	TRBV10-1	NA	TGCGCCAGCAGTCCGACGGTGGGGCGTTTTGGAAACACCATATATTTT	CASSPTVGRFGNTIYF
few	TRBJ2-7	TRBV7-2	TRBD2	TGTGCCAGCAGCCCCCGGGGACTAGCGGCCTACGAGCAGTACTTC	CASSPRGLAAYEQYF
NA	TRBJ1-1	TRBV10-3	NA	TGTGCCATCAGTGCCCCTGTGGCTGGCACTGAAGCTTTCTTT	CAISAPVAGTEAFF